A single sample gave rise to the 21 T cell receptor beta chains below, sequenced in a study of breast tumors, draining lymph nodes, adjacent tissues. Each CDR3 protein is one row after TCRdb ran MiXCR on the multiplex PCR reads. The top ten hold roughly 15% of the sample, which has approximately 13,000 distinct CDR3 sequences, approximately 35% seen once. Source material: breast tumor tissue. These receptors were obtained from a female donor with breast cancer. Some clones in this sample may be carry-over from other donors' samples.

This clonotype showed up just a few times. This chain joins TRBV28 and TRBJ2-3; D ambiguous. CDR3 length: 13 residues. Germline loops: CDR1 MDHEN, CDR2 SYDVKM. The V gene lost 2 bases and the J gene lost 1 base, with 4 bases spanning the gap. The CDR3 is CASSLGGTDTQYF. The DNA of the CDR3 is TGTGCCAGCAGTTTAGGCGGCACAGATACGCAGTATTTT.

This clonotype is judged medium-sized (0.01 to 0.1%). The J gene is TRBJ1-5, the V gene TRBV19; possibly TRBD1 for D (5 bases). Germline V gene data show CDR1 as LNHDA and CDR2 as SQIVND (reference sequence). CDR3 length: 17 residues. Between the trimmed V and J ends, which lost 4 bases and 0 bases, there was a span of 16 bases. The CDR3 region has the DNA TGTGCCAGTAGTAGGTACGGGACCGAGGGTAGCAATCAGCCCCAGCATTTT. Its translation is CASSRYGTEGSNQPQHF.

Relative to its sample, this clonotype is medium-sized. The chain couples TRBV7-9 to TRBJ2-1; D is uncertain. The CDR3 runs to 11 residues. Trimming removed 8 bases at V and 7 bases at J, with 9 bases between. Germline CDR1 reads SEHNR; CDR2 reads FQNEAQ (reference sequence). The CDR3 region is CASHTINEQFF. CDR3 DNA sequence: TGTGCCAGCCACACAATAAATGAGCAGTTCTTC.

The table lists this clonotype with many counts. The rearrangement joins TRBV5-5 to TRBJ1-4; D unresolved. V lost 0 bases, J lost 2 bases, and 8 bases lay in between. CDR1 SGHKS and CDR2 YYEKEE come from the germline V gene (reference sequence). This CDR3 is 15 amino acids long. CDR3 residues: CASSLGRDTNEKLFF. CDR3 nucleotide sequence: TGTGCCAGCAGCTTGGGGAGGGATACTAATGAAAAACTGTTTTTT.

Of note for this clonotype: Relative to the germline gene, one junction end is altered; a read error may explain this. The J gene is TRBJ2-1, the V gene TRBV7-9; a weak D match, TRBD2 (5 bases). The CDR3 is 11 amino acids. Germline CDR1 SEHNR, CDR2 FQNEAQ (reference sequence). CDR3 nucleotides: TGTGCCGGCAGCTTTCTGGGAGAGCAGTTCTTT. Its translation is CAGSFLGEQFF.

Concerning this clonotype: At one of its ends the junction is not consistent with the germline gene, which may arise from a read error. This chain connects TRBV11-1 to TRBJ2-7, with a tentative D call TRBD2 (6 bases). In germline, CDR1 is SGHAT, CDR2 FQDESV (reference sequence). This CDR3 region has 17 residues. The CDR3 here is CASSLGGDSYGPYEQYF. In DNA, the CDR3 is TGCGCCAGCAGCTTGGGAGGAGATAGCTATGGTCCGTACGAGCAGTACTTC. Filled out from reference TRBV11-1 and TRBJ2-7, the complete variable domain reads EAEVAQSPRYKITEKSQAVAFWCDPISGHATLYWYRQILGQGPELLVQFQDESVVDDSQLPKDRFSAERLKGVDSTLKIQPAELGDSAMYLCASSLGGDSYGPYEQYFGPGTRLTVT.

This clonotype was observed once. The V call is TRBV20-1, the J call TRBJ2-1; D not resolved. CDR1 is DFQATT, CDR2 SNEGSKA, per germline (reference sequence). The CDR3 is 11 residues long. Trimming stripped 1 base from V and 6 bases from J, with 4 bases between. The DNA for the CDR3 is TGCAGTGCTAGAGCTGTCAATGAGCAGTTCTTC. Protein product: CSARAVNEQFF.

The V and J genes are TRBV18 and TRBJ2-7; possible D gene TRBD1, 5 bases. With 5 bases removed from V and 5 bases from J, the gap between germline ends came to 10 bases. The V gene's germline CDR1 is KGHSH and CDR2 LQKENI. CDR3 length equals 12 residues. In DNA, the CDR3 is TGTGCCAGCTCAGACAGTAGGAACGAGCAGTACTTC. Residues: CASSDSRNEQYF. Full variable domain (rest looked up from reference TRBV18 and TRBJ2-7): NAGVMQNPRHLVRRRGQEARLRCSPMKGHSHVYWYRQLPEEGLKFMVYLQKENIIDESGMPKERFSAEFPKEGPSILRIQQVVRGDSAAYFCASSDSRNEQYFGPGTRLTVT.

In this sample, this clonotype is medium-sized (0.01 to 0.1%). J is TRBJ1-2 and V is TRBV20-1, with D hard to call. The CDR3 is 13 residues long. CDR1 DFQATT and CDR2 SNEGSKA come from the germline V gene (reference sequence). Trimming took 0 bases from V and 7 from J, leaving 12 bases between them. The CDR3: CSARDGYVVGYTF. For the CDR3, the DNA is TGCAGTGCTAGAGACGGCTACGTAGTTGGCTACACCTTC.

J is TRBJ2-4 and V is TRBV20-1; TRBD1 might be the D (6 bases). The germline V gene encodes CDR1 DFQATT and CDR2 SNEGSKA (reference sequence). V gave up 4 bases and J gave up 0 bases, with 19 bases separating them. The length of the CDR3 is 17 residues. The CDR3 DNA is TGCAGTGCTACTAAGTCGGGACAAAAATTAGCCAAAAACATTCAGTACTTC. Encoded protein: CSATKSGQKLAKNIQYF.

This rearrangement joins TRBV7-3 to TRBJ2-3; D gene ambiguous. The germline V and J ends were trimmed by 2 bases and 4 bases, with 7 bases remaining between them. In germline, CDR1 is SGHTA, CDR2 FQGTGA. The CDR3 runs to 13 residues. The CDR3 is CASSLQGADTQYF. The CDR3 nucleotides read TGTGCCAGCAGCTTACAAGGCGCAGATACGCAGTATTTT.

In its sample, this clonotype was seen many times. Here the CDR3 DNA reads TGTGCCAGCAGCCAAGTAACAGATACGCAGTATTTT. Translated: CASSQVTDTQYF. This chain uses TRBV3-1 with TRBJ2-3; D gene uncertain. The CDR3 is 12 amino acids. Trimming took off 1 base at V and 3 bases at J, with 2 bases between the two ends. Germline CDR1 LGHDT, CDR2 YNNKEL (reference sequence).

In its sample, this clonotype was seen many times. The chain is built from TRBV9 and TRBJ2-1, with D uncertain. V lost 4 bases and J lost 3, with 11 bases in between. CDR1 and CDR2 from the germline V gene are SGDLS and YYNGEE. The CDR3 is made up of 14 amino acids. For the CDR3, the DNA is TGTGCCAGCAGCCCCTCCGGGTACTACAATGAGCAGTTCTTC. It is translated as CASSPSGYYNEQFF.

The chain combines TRBV6-4 with TRBJ2-3, with D tentatively TRBD2 (6 bases). The CDR3 runs 14 residues. Germline CDR1 MRHNA, CDR2 SNTAGT. The V gene lost 3 bases and the J gene lost 0 bases, with 7 bases spanning the gap. Here the CDR3 reads CASSESGSTDTQYF. CDR3 nucleotide sequence: TGTGCCAGCAGTGAAAGCGGGAGCACAGATACGCAGTATTTT.

This clonotype was detected ten times or more. V usage is TRBV19 and J usage is TRBJ2-6; 8 nucleotides line up with TRBD1. V shed 5 bases, J shed 4 bases, and the junction held 16 bases outside the gene matches. CDR3 length equals 19 residues. Germline V gives CDR1 LNHDA, CDR2 SQIVND (reference sequence). The CDR3 DNA reads as TGTGCCAGTAGTTACGGACAGGGCGTAGTCGAAGCGGGGGCCAACGTCCTGACTTTC. Amino acids: CASSYGQGVVEAGANVLTF.

This clonotype was found many times. This chain joins TRBV10-1 and TRBJ2-3, with D possibly matching TRBD1 (5 bases). The CDR3 is 15 residues long. Germline V gene lookup returns CDR1 WNHNN and CDR2 SYGVQD (reference sequence). The germline V and J ends were trimmed by 5 bases and 4 bases, with 16 bases remaining between them. The CDR3 loop is CASSHPGKGSDTQYF. The CDR3 coding sequence is TGCGCCAGCAGTCACCCAGGTAAGGGGTCAGATACGCAGTATTTT.

The V and J genes are TRBV29-1 and TRBJ1-4; no firm D call. Germline CDR1 SQVTM, CDR2 ANQGSEA. V was clipped by 5 bases and J by 2 bases, with 3 bases between them. The CDR3 is made up of 11 amino acids. CDR3 loop: CSVLTNEKLFF. In DNA, the CDR3 is TGCAGCGTTCTTACTAATGAAAAACTGTTTTTT.

The V gene is TRBV20-1, the J gene TRBJ2-7; TRBD2 is a possible D gene (5 bases). CDR3 length: 11 residues. Germline V gene data show CDR1 as DFQATT and CDR2 as SNEGSKA (reference sequence). V was trimmed by 1 base and J by 5 bases, leaving 6 bases between them. The CDR3 nucleotides are TGCAGTGCTAGAGGGGGAGACGAGCAGTACTTC. It encodes CSARGGDEQYF.

The gene calls are TRBV29-1 and TRBJ2-7; weak D call: TRBD2 (5 bases). The CDR3 contains 13 residues. Germline CDR1 reads SQVTM; CDR2 reads ANQGSEA. Trimming took off 1 base at V and 6 bases at J, with 13 bases between the two ends. For the CDR3, the DNA is TGCAGCGTTGAAGGCCGGAGGAGCTCCGAGCAGTACTTC. It yields the protein CSVEGRRSSEQYF.

V and J are TRBV27 and TRBJ2-6; D gene ambiguous. V dropped 2 bases and J dropped 3 bases, with 2 bases sitting between them. Germline values: CDR1 MNHEY, CDR2 SMNVEV (reference sequence). The CDR3 spans 13 residues. DNA of the CDR3: TGTGCCAGCAGTTTAGTTGGGGCCAACGTCCTGACTTTC. Translating gives CASSLVGANVLTF.

This clonotype was counted ten times or more. The chain has TRBV7-9 and TRBJ1-5, with a weak D call TRBD1 (5 bases). V was cut by 5 bases and J by 4 bases, with 18 bases left in between. This CDR3 is built from 16 residues. Germline loops: CDR1 SEHNR, CDR2 FQNEAQ (reference sequence). CDR3 region: CASSGNSGTWNQPQHF. The CDR3 DNA reads as TGTGCCAGCAGCGGCAATTCCGGGACTTGGAATCAGCCCCAGCATTTT.